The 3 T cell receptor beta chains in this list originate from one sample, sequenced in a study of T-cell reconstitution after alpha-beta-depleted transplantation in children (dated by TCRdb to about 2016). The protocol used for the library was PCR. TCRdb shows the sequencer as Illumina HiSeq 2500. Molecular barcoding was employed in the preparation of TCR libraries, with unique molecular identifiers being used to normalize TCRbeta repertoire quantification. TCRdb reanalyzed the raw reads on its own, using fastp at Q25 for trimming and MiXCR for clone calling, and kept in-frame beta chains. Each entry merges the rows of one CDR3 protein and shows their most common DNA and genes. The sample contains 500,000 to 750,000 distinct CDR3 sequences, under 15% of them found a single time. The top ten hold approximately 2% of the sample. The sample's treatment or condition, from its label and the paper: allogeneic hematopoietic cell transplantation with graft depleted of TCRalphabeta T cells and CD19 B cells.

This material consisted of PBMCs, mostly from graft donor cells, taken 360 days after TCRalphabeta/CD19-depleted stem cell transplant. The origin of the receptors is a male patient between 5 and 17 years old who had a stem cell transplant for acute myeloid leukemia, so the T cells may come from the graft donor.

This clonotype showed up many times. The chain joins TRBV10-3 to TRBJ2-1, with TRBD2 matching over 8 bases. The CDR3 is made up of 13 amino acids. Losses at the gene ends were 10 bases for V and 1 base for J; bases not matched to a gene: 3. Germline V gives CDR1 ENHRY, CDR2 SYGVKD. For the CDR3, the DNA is TGTGCCACCGGGGGGGCTTCCTACAATGAGCAGTTCTTC. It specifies CATGGASYNEQFF.

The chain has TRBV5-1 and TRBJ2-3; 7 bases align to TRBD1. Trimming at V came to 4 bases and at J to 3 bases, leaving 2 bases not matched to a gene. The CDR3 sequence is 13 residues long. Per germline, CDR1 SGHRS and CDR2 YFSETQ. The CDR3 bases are TGCGCCAGCAGCACACAGGGGACAGATACGCAGTATTTT. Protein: CASSTQGTDTQYF.

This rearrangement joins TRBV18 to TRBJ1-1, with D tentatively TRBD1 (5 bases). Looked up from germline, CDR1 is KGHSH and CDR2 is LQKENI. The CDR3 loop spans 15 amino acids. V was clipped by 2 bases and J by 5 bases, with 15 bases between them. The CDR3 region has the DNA TGTGCCAGCTCACCAAGTGGGACCACGGGAACTGAAGCTTTCTTT. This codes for CASSPSGTTGTEAFF.